The source of this TCR beta chain is a study of cytomegalovirus exposure and HLA in healthy donors. Whole-study context: T cells numbering about 200 million yielded 95 million to 140 million unique TCR beta sequences in an earlier analysis. Findings of the study overall: A later analysis found TCR association rates differed by HLA locus, highest for DRB1 and lowest for HLA-C. There was a cluster of highly shared sequence variants that was likely a sequencing artifact.

CDR1 is MNHEY and CDR2 is SMNVEV in the germline V gene (reference sequence). This CDR3 has 14 residues. Trimming removed 4 bases from V and 2 bases from J; junction bases left unmatched: 3. With 60 Vbeta and 13 Jbeta primers, the PCR was carried out. TCRdb keeps only in-frame clones here, not all; method: immunoSEQ multiplex PCR. The sample totals some 31,000 clones. Details on this clone: Its antigen is currently unknown.

The clonotype originates from a woman aged 40 to 49 in good health and CMV-seropositive. What was sequenced was PBMCs. The chain links TRBV27 to TRBJ2-7, with 9 bases that match TRBD1. For the CDR3, the DNA is TGTGCCAGCAGTTCGGGACAGGGAGCCTACGAGCAGTACTTC. Its translation is CASSSGQGAYEQYF.